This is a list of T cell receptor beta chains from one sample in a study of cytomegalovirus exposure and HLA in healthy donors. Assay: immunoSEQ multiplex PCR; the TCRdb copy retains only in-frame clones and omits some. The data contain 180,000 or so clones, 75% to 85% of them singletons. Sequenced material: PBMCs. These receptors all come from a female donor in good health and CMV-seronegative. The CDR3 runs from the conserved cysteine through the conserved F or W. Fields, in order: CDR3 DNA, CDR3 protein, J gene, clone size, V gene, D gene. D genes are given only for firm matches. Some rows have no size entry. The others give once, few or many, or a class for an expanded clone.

TGTGCCAGCAGCCCAAGGACTAGCCTCTACAATGAGCAGTTCTTC	CASSPRTSLYNEQFF	TRBJ2-1	NA	TRBV9	TRBD2
TGTGCCAGCAGCTTTTTTAGGACTAGCGGGATTCTTTACAATGAGCAGTTCTTC	CASSFFRTSGILYNEQFF	TRBJ2-1	NA	TRBV7-9	TRBD2
TGTGCCAGCAGCCAAGGATCGGGACAGGGGGCCTGGGGCTACACCTTC	CASSQGSGQGAWGYTF	TRBJ1-2	NA	TRBV4-2	TRBD1
TGCAGCGTAGTACAGGGCTCCTACGAGCAGTACTTC	CSVVQGSYEQYF	TRBJ2-7	NA	TRBV29-1	NA
TGTGCCAGCGGATTACTGACTAGCGGGCGGTACGAGCAGTACTTC	CASGLLTSGRYEQYF	TRBJ2-7	NA	TRBV25-1	TRBD2
TGTGCCAGCAGCTTGGTGGGGAGGCAAGAGGCCCAGTACTTC	CASSLVGRQEAQYF	TRBJ2-5	NA	TRBV5-6	NA
TGTGCCAGCAGCCCAGGGGGTAACGAGCAGTACTTC	CASSPGGNEQYF	TRBJ2-7	NA	TRBV9	TRBD1
TGCGCCAGCAGCTTGGTTAGTCCGGACATAGCCACCTACGAGCAGTACTTC	CASSLVSPDIATYEQYF	TRBJ2-7	NA	TRBV5-1	NA
TGTGCCAGCAGTAAAATGCAGGGGGCAGGTGGCTACACCTTC	CASSKMQGAGGYTF	TRBJ1-2	NA	TRBV27	TRBD1
TGTGCCAGCAGTTACGGGACAGGGGGCGAGGACGAGCAGTACTTC	CASSYGTGGEDEQYF	TRBJ2-7	NA	TRBV6-5	TRBD1
TGTGCCAGCAGTTTAGGGACTGCTTATCAGCCCCAGCATTTT	CASSLGTAYQPQHF	TRBJ1-5	NA	TRBV28	NA
TGTGCCAGCAGCACAGGGAGAAGTGGCTACACCTTC	CASSTGRSGYTF	TRBJ1-2	NA	TRBV2	NA
TGTGCCAGCAGCCTTTTTTCGGGGGGGGGCAATGAGCAGTTCTTC	CASSLFSGGGNEQFF	TRBJ2-1	NA	TRBV7-2	TRBD2
TGTGCCTGGAGCTTGGGACAGGGTGGCTACACCTTC	CAWSLGQGGYTF	TRBJ1-2	NA	TRBV30	TRBD1
TGTGCCAGTAGTAAAGGGACAGGGTCCGCTAGGCAACCTGGCTACACCTTC	CASSKGTGSARQPGYTF	TRBJ1-2	NA	TRBV19	TRBD1
TGTGCCAGCAGCCAAGTGGCAGGGGACCCCTCTGGAAACACCATATATTTT	CASSQVAGDPSGNTIYF	TRBJ1-3	NA	TRBV4-2	NA
TGTGCCAGCAGCCCCCGACTAGCTTCTGATGAGCAGTTCTTC	CASSPRLASDEQFF	TRBJ2-1	NA	TRBV7-2	TRBD2
TGTGCCAGCAATCGACAGGTAGGAGATACGCAGTATTTT	CASNRQVGDTQYF	TRBJ2-3	NA	TRBV7-2	NA
TGTGCCAGCAGTTTGTCTGGGGCATACAATGAGCAGTTCTTC	CASSLSGAYNEQFF	TRBJ2-1	NA	TRBV28	NA
TGTGCCAGCAGCGTCGTAGCGGGAGGGCCCGGCAATGAGCAGTTCTTC	CASSVVAGGPGNEQFF	TRBJ2-1	NA	TRBV9	TRBD2
TGTGCCATCCGTAGGGGGCGGGACGACACCGGGGAGCTGTTTTTT	CAIRRGRDDTGELFF	TRBJ2-2	few	TRBV19	NA
TGTGCCAGCACCCACTGGCGGGGGGTTGGGGAGACCCAGTACTTC	CASTHWRGVGETQYF	TRBJ2-5	few	TRBV7-9	TRBD2
TGTGCCAGCAGCGAGAGGAGCACGGGGGATACGCAGTATTTT	CASSERSTGDTQYF	TRBJ2-3	NA	TRBV9	NA
TGTGCCAGCAGCTTATACAGCACCGGGGAGCTGTTTTTT	CASSLYSTGELFF	TRBJ2-2	NA	TRBV7-3	NA
TGCGCCAGCAGCTTGGGACAGGGTCGGGAGACCCAGTACTTC	CASSLGQGRETQYF	TRBJ2-5	NA	TRBV5-1	TRBD1
TGTGCCAGTTCTTCCGGGACTAGGGGATATACGCAGTATTTT	CASSSGTRGYTQYF	TRBJ2-3	NA	TRBV19	TRBD2
TGCGCCAGCAGCTTTGGACAGGGGGCGCGAGGGGCCAACGTCCTGACTTTC	CASSFGQGARGANVLTF	TRBJ2-6	NA	TRBV5-1	TRBD1
TGTGCCAGCAGCTCGGGGCAAGAGACCCAGTACTTC	CASSSGQETQYF	TRBJ2-5	NA	TRBV9	NA
TGTGCCAGCAGCTTAGGAGCGGGAGAAGGGACCGGGGAGCTGTTTTTT	CASSLGAGEGTGELFF	TRBJ2-2	NA	TRBV7-9	TRBD2
TGCGCCAGCAGCCAAGTACTTGAAGCGGGAGGAAGGAATGAGCAGTTCTTC	CASSQVLEAGGRNEQFF	TRBJ2-1	NA	TRBV4-3	TRBD2
TGTGCCAGCAGCGTAGCCCCCGGGAGTAAGACAGATACGCAGTATTTT	CASSVAPGSKTDTQYF	TRBJ2-3	few	TRBV9	NA
TGTGCCAGCACCACGGACAGACTAAATAATTCACCCCTCCACTTT	CASTTDRLNNSPLHF	TRBJ1-6	NA	TRBV11-2	NA
TGTGCCAGCAGTTCGTTGTACACCTACGAGCAGTACTTC	CASSSLYTYEQYF	TRBJ2-7	NA	TRBV28	NA
TGTGCCAGCAGCTCTTCCGGGACTAGCGGCTACAATGAGCAGTTCTTC	CASSSSGTSGYNEQFF	TRBJ2-1	NA	TRBV7-6	TRBD2
TGTGCCAGCAGCTTTTCAGGGCACCTCACCGGGGAGCTGTTTTTT	CASSFSGHLTGELFF	TRBJ2-2	NA	TRBV7-9	NA
TGCGCCAGCAGCTTGGTCGTACAGGGCAACGAGCAGTACTTC	CASSLVVQGNEQYF	TRBJ2-7	NA	TRBV5-1	NA
TGTGCCAGCAGCCTAATGGACAGCCGGAGCTCCTACGAGCAGTACTTC	CASSLMDSRSSYEQYF	TRBJ2-7	NA	TRBV7-2	NA
TGTGCCAGCAGAGGGCTAGCGGGCGCTAGGGCAGATACGCAGTATTTT	CASRGLAGARADTQYF	TRBJ2-3	NA	TRBV6-6	TRBD2
TGTGCCAGCAGTACGGGGAAAAATTCACCCCTCCACTTT	CASSTGKNSPLHF	TRBJ1-6	few	TRBV6-4	NA
TGTGCCAGCAGCTGGGGACTAGCGGGAGGGGATGAGCAGTTCTTC	CASSWGLAGGDEQFF	TRBJ2-1	NA	TRBV11-2	TRBD2
TGTGCCAGCAGCTTAGTCCCAAGGAGGGCGGGAGAGGCAGATACGCAGTATTTT	CASSLVPRRAGEADTQYF	TRBJ2-3	NA	TRBV7-2	TRBD2
TGTGCCAGCAGTCCACTTAGCGGGACGGGGACCGGGGAGCTGTTTTTT	CASSPLSGTGTGELFF	TRBJ2-2	NA	TRBV27	TRBD2
TGTGCCAGCTCACCACCGTCCGGAGGTGCAGGCCTGAACACTGAAGCTTTCTTT	CASSPPSGGAGLNTEAFF	TRBJ1-1	NA	TRBV18	NA
TGTGCCTGGAGCCTCACCGGGACCTACGAGCAGTACTTC	CAWSLTGTYEQYF	TRBJ2-7	NA	TRBV30	NA
TGCGCCAGCAGCCAAGACCCAGGCCTTTATCAATCTACCTACAATGAGCAGTTCTTC	CASSQDPGLYQSTYNEQFF	TRBJ2-1	NA	TRBV4-3	NA
TGTGCCAGCAGTCCGGGGACGACTAGCGGGATAAGCACAGATACGCAGTATTTT	CASSPGTTSGISTDTQYF	TRBJ2-3	few	TRBV28	TRBD2
TGTGCCAGCAGCCCTGGGACTAACACAGATACGCAGTATTTT	CASSPGTNTDTQYF	TRBJ2-3	NA	TRBV7-3	TRBD2
TGTGCCAGCAGCTTAGCCGGGACAGGGTACGAGCAGTACTTC	CASSLAGTGYEQYF	TRBJ2-7	once	TRBV7-2	TRBD1
TGTGCCAGCAGTCGGGTCCTAGCGGGAGGGACAGATACGCAGTATTTT	CASSRVLAGGTDTQYF	TRBJ2-3	few	TRBV28	TRBD2
TGTGCCAGCAGCTTAGGATTCTCGCTACGCAACGAGCAGTACTTC	CASSLGFSLRNEQYF	TRBJ2-7	few	TRBV13	NA
TGTGCCATCAGCGAGGACAGGGCAGAAGGCTACACCTTC	CAISEDRAEGYTF	TRBJ1-2	NA	TRBV10-3	TRBD1
TGTGCCAGCAGTCACGGGACAGCCCAAGAGACCCAGTACTTC	CASSHGTAQETQYF	TRBJ2-5	NA	TRBV5-8	TRBD1
TGTGCCAGCTCACCAATACAGGGGACCCGCTATGGCTACACCTTC	CASSPIQGTRYGYTF	TRBJ1-2	NA	TRBV18	TRBD1
TGTGCCAGCAGCCCGGTAGGCGGGAATTCACCCCTCCACTTT	CASSPVGGNSPLHF	TRBJ1-6	NA	TRBV4-2	NA
TGTGCCAGCAGCGTGCGGGGGTGGGAGGGGGACGAGCAGTACTTC	CASSVRGWEGDEQYF	TRBJ2-7	NA	TRBV9	NA
TGTGCCAGCAGTTGGACTAGCGGGAGACAGGAGACCCAGTACTTC	CASSWTSGRQETQYF	TRBJ2-5	NA	TRBV2	TRBD2
TGTGCCACGCGTGAAGACAGGGTGACTGAAGCTTTCTTT	CATREDRVTEAFF	TRBJ1-1	NA	TRBV18	TRBD1
TGTGCCAGCAGCGACTGGACAGTGGGCAATCAGCCCCAGCATTTT	CASSDWTVGNQPQHF	TRBJ1-5	NA	TRBV2	NA
TGTGCCAGTAGTGGCGGCGGAGCGGTAAAAGAGACCCAGTACTTC	CASSGGGAVKETQYF	TRBJ2-5	NA	TRBV19	NA